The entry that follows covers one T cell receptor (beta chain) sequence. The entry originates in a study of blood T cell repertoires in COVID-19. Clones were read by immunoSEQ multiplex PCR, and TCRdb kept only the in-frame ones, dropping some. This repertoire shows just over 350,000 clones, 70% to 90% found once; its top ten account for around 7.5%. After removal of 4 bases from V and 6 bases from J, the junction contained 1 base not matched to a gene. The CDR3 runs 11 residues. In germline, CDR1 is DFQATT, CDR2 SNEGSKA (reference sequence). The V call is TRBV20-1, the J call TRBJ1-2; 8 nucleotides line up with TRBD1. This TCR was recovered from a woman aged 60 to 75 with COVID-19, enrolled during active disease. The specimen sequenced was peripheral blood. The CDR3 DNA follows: TGCAGTGCTAAGACAGGGGATGGCTACACCTTC. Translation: CSAKTGDGYTF.